This T cell receptor (beta chain) was identified during a study of CD8+ T cells in alopecia areata. Study overall: Dosing with tofacitinib proceeded for 6 to 18 months, followed by 6 months off drug.

As for this clone: The same CDR3 arises from other DNA sequences in this sample as well.

Trimming shortened V by 1 base and J by 1 base, and 4 bases separated the two germline ends. The length of the CDR3 is 12 residues. Germline assignment: CDR1 GTSNPN and CDR2 SVGIG (reference sequence). A FACSAria was used to sort CD4+ and CD8+ T cells. These cells came from PBMCs. Sequencing templates came from extracted RNA that was reverse transcribed into cDNA. TCRdb's table, derived via immunoSEQ multiplex PCR, lists solely in-frame clones and lacks some. The table shows roughly 250,000 clones, with roughly two thirds occurring only once. This clonotype was sampled from a human donor with alopecia areata. The chain recombines TRBV30 with TRBJ1-1, with unresolved D. Sequences were derived from CD4+ T cells sorted from blood, sampled at week 0. CDR3 loop: CAWSGGNTEAFF. The CDR3 nucleotides are TGTGCCTGGAGTGGGGGGAACACTGAAGCTTTCTTT.